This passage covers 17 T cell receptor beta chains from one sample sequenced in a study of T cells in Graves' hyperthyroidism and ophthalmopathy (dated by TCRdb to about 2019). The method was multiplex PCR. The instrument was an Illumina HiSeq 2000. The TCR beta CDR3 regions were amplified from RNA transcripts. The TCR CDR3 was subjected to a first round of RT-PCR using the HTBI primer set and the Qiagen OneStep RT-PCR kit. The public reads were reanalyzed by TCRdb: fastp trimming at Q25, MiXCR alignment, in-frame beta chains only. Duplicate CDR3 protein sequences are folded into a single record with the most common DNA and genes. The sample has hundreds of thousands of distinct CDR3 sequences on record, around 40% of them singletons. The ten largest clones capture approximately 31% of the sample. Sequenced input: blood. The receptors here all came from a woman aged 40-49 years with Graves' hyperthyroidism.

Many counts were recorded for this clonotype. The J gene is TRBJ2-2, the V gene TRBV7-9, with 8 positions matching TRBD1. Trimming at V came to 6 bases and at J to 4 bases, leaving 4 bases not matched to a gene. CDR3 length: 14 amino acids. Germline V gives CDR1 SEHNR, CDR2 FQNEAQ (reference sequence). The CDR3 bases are TGTGCCAGCAGGCTGGACAGGGCCACCGGGGAGCTGTTTTTT. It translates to CASRLDRATGELFF.

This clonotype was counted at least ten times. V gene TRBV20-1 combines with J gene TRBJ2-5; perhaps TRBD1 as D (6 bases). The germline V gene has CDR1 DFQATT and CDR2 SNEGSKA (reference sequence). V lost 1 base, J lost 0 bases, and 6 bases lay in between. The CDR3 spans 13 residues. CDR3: CSARGTDQETQYF. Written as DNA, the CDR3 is TGCAGTGCTAGAGGGACAGACCAAGAGACCCAGTACTTC.

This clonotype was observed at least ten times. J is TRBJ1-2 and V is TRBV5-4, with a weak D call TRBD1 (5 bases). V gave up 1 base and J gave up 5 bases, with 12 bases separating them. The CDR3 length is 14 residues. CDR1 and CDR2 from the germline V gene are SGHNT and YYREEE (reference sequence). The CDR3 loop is CASSLKGLVYGYTF. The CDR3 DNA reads TGTGCCAGCAGCTTGAAGGGGCTAGTGTATGGCTACACCTTC.

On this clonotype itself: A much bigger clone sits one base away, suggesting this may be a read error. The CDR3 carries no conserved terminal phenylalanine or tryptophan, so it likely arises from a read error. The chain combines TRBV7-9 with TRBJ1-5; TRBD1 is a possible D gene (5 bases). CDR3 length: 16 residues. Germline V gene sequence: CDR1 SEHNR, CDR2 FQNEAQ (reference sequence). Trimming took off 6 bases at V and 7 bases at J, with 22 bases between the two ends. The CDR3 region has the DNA TGTGCCAGCAGGGACTCCCCCTCGGGGGAGAAGCAGCCCCAGCATCTT. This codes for CASRDSPSGEKQPQHL.

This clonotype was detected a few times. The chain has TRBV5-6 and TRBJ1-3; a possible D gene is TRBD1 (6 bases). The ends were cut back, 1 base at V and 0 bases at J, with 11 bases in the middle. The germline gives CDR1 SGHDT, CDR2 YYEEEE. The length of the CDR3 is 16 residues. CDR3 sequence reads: CASSLWGTYSGNTIYF. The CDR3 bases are TGTGCCAGCAGCTTGTGGGGGACATACTCTGGAAACACCATATATTTT.

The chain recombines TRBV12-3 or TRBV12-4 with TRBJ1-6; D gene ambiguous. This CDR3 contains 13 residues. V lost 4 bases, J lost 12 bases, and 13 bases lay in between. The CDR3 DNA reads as TGTGCCAGCAGTTATCACGCCCGGGGACCCCTCCACTTT. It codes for CASSYHARGPLHF.

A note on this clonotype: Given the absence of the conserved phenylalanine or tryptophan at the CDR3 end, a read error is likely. The DNA of the CDR3 is TGTGCCAGCAGCTTTGGGCAGGGGGGGCAGCCCCAGCATCTT. Amino acids: CASSFGQGGQPQHL. The chain has TRBV5-6 and TRBJ1-5; 7 positions agree with TRBD1. Germline V gives CDR1 SGHDT, CDR2 YYEEEE. The junction had 6 bases not matched to a gene; V was cut back by 2 bases and J by 7 bases. CDR3 length: 14 residues.

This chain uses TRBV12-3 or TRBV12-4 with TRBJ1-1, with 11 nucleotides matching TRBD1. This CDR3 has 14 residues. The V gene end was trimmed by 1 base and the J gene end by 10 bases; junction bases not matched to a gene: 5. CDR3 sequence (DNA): TGTGCCAGCAGTTTAGGTGGACAGGGGGCAGGAGCTTTCTTT. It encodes CASSLGGQGAGAFF.

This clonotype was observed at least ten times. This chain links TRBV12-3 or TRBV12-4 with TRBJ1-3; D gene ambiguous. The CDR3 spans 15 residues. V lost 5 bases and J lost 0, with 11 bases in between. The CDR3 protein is CASSPGDTSGNTIYF. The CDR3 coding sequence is TGTGCCAGCAGTCCCGGCGACACCTCTGGAAACACCATATATTTT.

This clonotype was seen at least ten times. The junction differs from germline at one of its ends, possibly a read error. This chain's CDR3 is CASNTESFEQYF. CDR3 DNA: TGTGCCAGCAATACGGAATCCTTCGAGCAGTACTTC. V and J are TRBV25-1 and TRBJ2-7; the D is unclear. The CDR3 loop spans 12 amino acids. Per the germline V gene, CDR1 is MGHDK and CDR2 is SYGVNS.

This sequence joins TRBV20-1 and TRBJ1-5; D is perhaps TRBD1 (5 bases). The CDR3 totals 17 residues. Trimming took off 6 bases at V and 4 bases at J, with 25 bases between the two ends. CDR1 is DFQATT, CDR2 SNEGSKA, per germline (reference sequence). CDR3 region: CSAHGSGGTYGNQPQHF. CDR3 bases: TGCAGTGCGCATGGGAGCGGGGGAACCTACGGAAATCAGCCCCAGCATTTT.

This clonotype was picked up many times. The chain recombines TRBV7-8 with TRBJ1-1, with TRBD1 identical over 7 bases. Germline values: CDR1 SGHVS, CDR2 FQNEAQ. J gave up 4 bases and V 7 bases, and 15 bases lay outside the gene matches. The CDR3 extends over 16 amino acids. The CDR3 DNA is TGTGCCAGCACCATATCGATTAGGGGGCGCGGCACTGAAGCTTTCTTT. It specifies CASTISIRGRGTEAFF. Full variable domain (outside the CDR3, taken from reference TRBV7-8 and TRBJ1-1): GAGVSQSPRYKVAKRGQDVALRCDPISGHVSLFWYQQALGQGPEFLTYFQNEAQLDKSGLPSDRFFAERPEGSVSTLKIQRTQQEDSAVYLCASTISIRGRGTEAFFGQGTRLTVV.

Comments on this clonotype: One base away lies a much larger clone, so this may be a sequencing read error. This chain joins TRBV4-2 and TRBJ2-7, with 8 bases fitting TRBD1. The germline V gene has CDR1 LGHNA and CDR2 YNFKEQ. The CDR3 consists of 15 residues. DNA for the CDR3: TGTGCCAGCAGCCAAGAGGTTCAGGGGGCGCTCGAGCAGCACTTC. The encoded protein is CASSQEVQGALEQHF.

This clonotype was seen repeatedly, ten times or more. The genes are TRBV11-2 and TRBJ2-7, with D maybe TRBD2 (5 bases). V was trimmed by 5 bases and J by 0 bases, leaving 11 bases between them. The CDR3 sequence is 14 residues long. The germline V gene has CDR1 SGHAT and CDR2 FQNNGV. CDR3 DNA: TGTGCCAGCAGCCGGACGGGGAGCTCCTACGAGCAGTACTTC. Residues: CASSRTGSSYEQYF.

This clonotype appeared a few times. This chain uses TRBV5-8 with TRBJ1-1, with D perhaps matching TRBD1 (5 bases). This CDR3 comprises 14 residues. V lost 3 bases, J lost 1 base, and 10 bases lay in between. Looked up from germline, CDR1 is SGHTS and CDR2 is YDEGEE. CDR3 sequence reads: CASSSGRTNTEAFF. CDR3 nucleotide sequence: TGTGCCAGCAGCTCGGGACGGACGAACACTGAAGCTTTCTTT.

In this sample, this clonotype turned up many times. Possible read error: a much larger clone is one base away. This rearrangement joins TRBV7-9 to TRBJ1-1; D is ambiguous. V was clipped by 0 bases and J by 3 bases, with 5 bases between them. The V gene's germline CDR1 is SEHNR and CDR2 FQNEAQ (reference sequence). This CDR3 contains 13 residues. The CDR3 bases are TGTGCCAGCAGCTTAGCGGCGGACACTGAAGCTTTCTTT. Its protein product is CASSLAADTEAFF.

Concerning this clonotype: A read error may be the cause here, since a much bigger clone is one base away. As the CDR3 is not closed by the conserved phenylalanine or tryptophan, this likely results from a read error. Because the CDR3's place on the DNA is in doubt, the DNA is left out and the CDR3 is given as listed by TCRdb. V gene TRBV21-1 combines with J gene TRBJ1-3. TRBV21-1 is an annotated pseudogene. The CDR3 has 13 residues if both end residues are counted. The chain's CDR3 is CATSKGEGNTIYL.